One sample yielded the 22 T cell receptor beta chains listed below, sequenced in a study of T cell responses to AZD1222 COVID-19 vaccine. Profiling relied on immunoSEQ multiplex PCR, and the TCRdb table lists in-frame clones only, not all of them. The data contain approximately 140,000 clones, roughly 90% of them singletons. Sequencing used peripheral blood, obtained 28 days after the second AZD1222 dose. The receptors stem from an adult who received the AZD1222 COVID-19 vaccine.

The V gene is TRBV3-1 (or the pseudogene TRBV3-2), the J gene TRBJ2-7, with D perhaps TRBD1 or TRBD2 (5 bases each). V was cut by 5 bases and J by 3 bases, with 14 bases left in between. CDR1 and CDR2 (germline): LGHDT, YNNKEL (reference sequence). This CDR3 is built from 14 residues. CDR3 region: CASSARDGNYEQYF. CDR3 DNA: TGTGCCAGCAGCGCCCGGGACGGAAACTACGAGCAGTACTTC.

V gene TRBV4-2 combines with J gene TRBJ1-1; D gene ambiguous. Germline lookup yields CDR1 LGHNA and CDR2 YNFKEQ. Trimming cost V 0 bases and J 3 bases, with 11 bases left between them. The CDR3 spans 15 residues. The CDR3 here is CASSQDMRVDTEAFF. The CDR3 DNA reads as TGTGCCAGCAGCCAAGATATGAGGGTAGACACTGAAGCTTTCTTT.

Here the CDR3 DNA reads TGCAGCTGTCGTTTAGGGCTAGCGGGCACAGATACGCAGTATTTT. Translation: CSCRLGLAGTDTQYF. The chain links TRBV29-1 to TRBJ2-3; TRBD2 agrees at 7 bases. With 8 bases clipped from V and 1 base from J, the junction kept 12 bases outside the gene matches. The CDR3 is made up of 15 amino acids. Germline CDR1 SQVTM, CDR2 ANQGSEA.

J is TRBJ2-4 and V is TRBV6-6; TRBD1 aligns across 9 bases. This CDR3 region has 17 residues. CDR1 MNHNY and CDR2 SVGAGI come from the germline V gene (reference sequence). The V segment lost 5 bases and the J segment 0 bases; nucleotides outside the gene matches: 8. CDR3 protein: CASSRGQGLLAKNIQYF. The CDR3 DNA reads as TGTGCCAGCAGTCGGGGACAGGGCCTATTAGCCAAAAACATTCAGTACTTC.

The gene calls are TRBV14 and TRBJ2-4, with D perhaps TRBD2 (5 bases). With 1 base removed from V and 0 bases from J, the gap between germline ends came to 10 bases. The CDR3 sequence is 16 residues long. CDR1 and CDR2 from the germline V gene are SGHDN and FVKESK. This chain's CDR3 is CASSQGRTLAKNIQYF. The CDR3 DNA sequence: TGTGCCAGCAGCCAAGGGCGGACTCTAGCCAAAAACATTCAGTACTTC. Variable domain in full (rest from reference TRBV14 and TRBJ2-4): EAGVTQFPSHSVIEKGQTVTLRCDPISGHDNLYWYRRVMGKEIKFLLHFVKESKQDESGMPNNRFLAERTGGTYSTLKVQPAELEDSGVYFCASSQGRTLAKNIQYFGAGTRLSVL.

The count of this clone is one. J is TRBJ2-7 and V is TRBV6-5, with a weak D call TRBD1 (5 bases). The CDR3 length is 16 residues. Trimming took off 0 bases at V and 0 bases at J, with 12 bases between the two ends. Per germline, CDR1 MNHEY and CDR2 SVGAGI. CDR3 protein: CASSYSAYRSSYEQYF. Written as DNA, the CDR3 is TGTGCCAGCAGTTACTCGGCCTACAGGAGCTCCTACGAGCAGTACTTC.

This clone was recorded only once. The chain combines TRBV5-6 with TRBJ2-5; 10 bases map to TRBD1. Unmatched junction bases numbered 8, after V lost 4 bases and J lost 5 bases. Germline V lookup: CDR1 SGHDT, CDR2 YYEEEE. CDR3 size: 15 residues. The CDR3 protein is CASSQTGTGDETQYF. The CDR3, as DNA: TGTGCCAGCAGCCAAACCGGGACAGGGGACGAGACCCAGTACTTC.

Only a few counts were recorded for this clone. The chain carries TRBV15 and TRBJ1-1; possibly TRBD1 for D (6 bases). The CDR3 consists of 14 residues. V lost 0 bases and J 10 bases, leaving 15 bases between the germline ends. Germline V gene data show CDR1 as LNHNV and CDR2 as YYDKDF (reference sequence). CDR3 sequence (DNA): TGTGCCACCAGCAGAGATGGTCCGGGGGCGCTAGCTTTCTTT. This gives the protein CATSRDGPGALAFF.

V is TRBV7-2 and J is TRBJ1-1, with 9 bases identical to TRBD1. The V gene end was trimmed by 8 bases and the J gene end by 6 bases; junction bases not matched to a gene: 10. The CDR3 sequence is 14 residues long. Germline V gene sequence: CDR1 SGHTA, CDR2 FQGNSA. The CDR3 DNA sequence: TGTGCCAGCGGAAAGGGACAGGGTTTTCCTGAAGCTTTCTTT. Encoded protein: CASGKGQGFPEAFF.

About this clone: At the DNA level, this CDR3 is encoded by other sequences in the same sample as well. The chain uses TRBV12-3 or TRBV12-4 and TRBJ2-7, with D perhaps matching TRBD1 or TRBD2 (5 bases each). The CDR3 is 13 residues long. Between the trimmed V and J ends, which lost 3 bases and 3 bases, there was a span of 9 bases. In DNA, the CDR3 is TGTGCCAGCAGTTTGGGGACCGTCTACGAGCAGTACTTC. As protein: CASSLGTVYEQYF.

The V call is TRBV7-8, the J call TRBJ1-5, with 9 bases lining up with TRBD1. This CDR3 has 16 amino acids. V lost 5 bases, J lost 6 bases, and 11 bases stayed unmatched. Germline CDR1 and CDR2: SGHVS and FQNEAQ. The CDR3 DNA sequence: TGTGCCAGCAGCCTCGGACAGGGGCCGCGGGCTCAGCCCCAGCATTTT. The encoded protein is CASSLGQGPRAQPQHF.

V usage is TRBV27 and J usage is TRBJ1-4, with TRBD1 matching over 8 bases. Germline V gene sequence: CDR1 MNHEY, CDR2 SMNVEV (reference sequence). The CDR3 runs to 15 residues. Trimming cost V 4 bases and J 7 bases; bases outside gene matches: 8. CDR3 bases: TGTGCCAGCAGTTCCCGGACAGGGACTGGTGAAAAACTGTTTTTT. It encodes CASSSRTGTGEKLFF.

This chain connects TRBV7-3 to TRBJ2-2, with 11 bases matching TRBD2. There are 18 residues in the CDR3. CDR1 and CDR2 from the germline V gene are SGHTA and FQGTGA. V lost 4 bases to trimming and J lost 8 bases; unmatched junction nucleotides: 15. The CDR3 here is CASSSAGLADGRGGELFF. The CDR3 coding sequence is TGTGCCAGCAGCTCCGCGGGACTAGCGGATGGACGGGGAGGGGAGCTGTTTTTT.

V and J are TRBV10-3 and TRBJ1-4; D possibly corresponds to TRBD1 (5 bases). The V end lost 4 bases, the J end lost 3 bases, and 9 bases lay between the germline ends. CDR1 ENHRY and CDR2 SYGVKD come from the germline V gene. The CDR3 sequence is 14 residues long. CDR3 region: CAISAQGSNEKLFF. The CDR3, as DNA: TGTGCCATCAGTGCCCAGGGCTCTAATGAAAAACTGTTTTTT.

The chain uses TRBV5-1 and TRBJ2-7; D is uncertain. Germline values: CDR1 SGHRS, CDR2 YFSETQ. The germline V and J ends were trimmed by 0 bases and 3 bases, with 10 bases remaining between them. The CDR3 consists of 14 residues. The CDR3 DNA sequence: TGCGCCAGCAGCTTGGGGCGGAACAACTACGAGCAGTACTTC. Residues: CASSLGRNNYEQYF. Based on the CDR3 plus reference TRBV5-1 and TRBJ2-7, the full variable domain is KAGVTQTPRYLIKTRGQQVTLSCSPISGHRSVSWYQQTPGQGLQFLFEYFSETQRNKGNFPGRFSGRQFSNSRSEMNVSTLELGDSALYLCASSLGRNNYEQYFGPGTRLTVT.

The rearrangement links TRBV18 to TRBJ2-2; possibly TRBD1 for D (6 bases). The CDR3 length is 15 residues. Trimming left V 3 bases short and J 6 bases short, with 14 bases between. Per germline, CDR1 KGHSH and CDR2 LQKENI. The chain's CDR3 is CASSPARTGPGELFF. The CDR3 DNA sequence: TGTGCCAGCTCACCCGCAAGAACAGGGCCCGGGGAGCTGTTTTTT.

This sequence joins TRBV28 and TRBJ1-4; 8 bases line up with TRBD1. Germline V gene lookup returns CDR1 MDHEN and CDR2 SYDVKM. The CDR3 has 19 residues. Trimming removed 11 bases from V and 5 bases from J; junction bases left unmatched: 25. CDR3 sequence reads: CASLSPTARNRGVNEKLFF. For the CDR3, the DNA is TGTGCCTCCCTATCCCCAACGGCCCGGAACAGGGGGGTGAATGAAAAACTGTTTTTT.

This chain links TRBV5-1 with TRBJ2-1; D is perhaps TRBD1 (5 bases). The CDR3 covers 14 residues. Germline V gene lookup returns CDR1 SGHRS and CDR2 YFSETQ. The V gene lost 3 bases and the J gene lost 3 bases, with 10 bases spanning the gap. This chain's CDR3 is CASSSDTNYNEQFF. The CDR3 DNA is TGCGCCAGCAGCTCGGACACAAACTACAATGAGCAGTTCTTC.

The chain uses TRBV5-1 and TRBJ1-2, with 8 bases aligning to TRBD1. V shed 3 bases and J 0 bases; nucleotides not matched to a gene: 10. The V gene's germline CDR1 is SGHRS and CDR2 YFSETQ. This CDR3 is built from 17 residues. The CDR3 spells CASSWTGTGATNYGYTF. For the CDR3, the DNA is TGCGCCAGCAGCTGGACCGGGACAGGAGCTACTAACTATGGCTACACCTTC.

The chain couples TRBV7-9 to TRBJ1-4, with 7 bases lining up with TRBD1. CDR3 length equals 13 residues. V was clipped by 3 bases and J by 8 bases; unmatched bases: 3. Germline V gene data show CDR1 as SEHNR and CDR2 as FQNEAQ (reference sequence). The CDR3 reads CASSFAGGEKLFF. The CDR3 DNA follows: TGTGCCAGCAGCTTCGCAGGGGGGGAAAAACTGTTTTTT.

The chain uses TRBV9 and TRBJ1-5, with D uncertain. Germline CDR1 SGDLS, CDR2 YYNGEE. Trimming took off 2 bases at V and 8 bases at J, with 8 bases between the two ends. This CDR3 region has 12 residues. The CDR3 DNA reads as TGTGCCAGCAGCGTCGGAGCTGAGCCCCAGCATTTT. Its translation is CASSVGAEPQHF. Combining the CDR3 with reference TRBV9 and TRBJ1-5 gives the whole variable domain DSGVTQTPKHLITATGQRVTLRCSPRSGDLSVYWYQQSLDQGLQFLIQYYNGEERAKGNILERFSAQQFPDLHSELNLSSLELGDSALYFCASSVGAEPQHFGDGTRLSIL.

The chain joins TRBV19 to TRBJ2-7; D is uncertain. The germline gives CDR1 LNHDA, CDR2 SQIVND (reference sequence). The CDR3 is made up of 15 amino acids. Trimming left V 2 bases short and J 0 bases short, with 11 bases between. In nucleotides, the CDR3 is TGTGCCAGTAGTATACGGGCAGAAGTCTCCTACGAGCAGTACTTC. It codes for CASSIRAEVSYEQYF.